One sample yielded the 32 T cell receptor beta chains listed below, sequenced in a study of cytomegalovirus exposure and HLA in healthy donors. PCR was performed using 60 Vbeta and 13 Jbeta primers. Here immunoSEQ multiplex PCR was the method, and the copy in TCRdb shows in-frame clones only, minus some. This sample carries 150,000 to 190,000 clones, approximately 72% of them seen once, and the ten largest clones take over 1.3%. The sample comprised PBMCs. Every receptor here comes from a man younger than 35 in good health and CMV-seronegative.

The rearrangement uses TRBV28 and TRBJ2-1; a possible D gene is TRBD1 (7 bases). The germline gives CDR1 MDHEN, CDR2 SYDVKM. V was shortened by 6 bases and J by 4 bases, with 10 bases between the two germline ends. The CDR3 is 13 residues long. CDR3 region: CASSPGGYNEQFF. The CDR3 DNA reads TGTGCCAGCAGCCCAGGGGGGTACAATGAGCAGTTCTTC.

The chain carries TRBV6-4 and TRBJ2-3; tentatively, D is TRBD1 (5 bases). The CDR3 is 16 residues long. V lost 4 bases and J 1 base, leaving 15 bases between the germline ends. Germline V lookup: CDR1 MRHNA, CDR2 SNTAGT. CDR3 loop: CASSAGPGRGTDTQYF. Here the CDR3 DNA reads TGTGCCAGCAGTGCAGGGCCCGGGCGCGGCACAGATACGCAGTATTTT.

The chain uses TRBV30 and TRBJ2-5, with D uncertain. The V gene's germline CDR1 is GTSNPN and CDR2 SVGIG (reference sequence). Trimming took 0 bases from V and 3 from J, leaving 5 bases between them. The CDR3 has 12 residues. CDR3 sequence (DNA): TGTGCCTGGAGTGTCTACGAAGAGACCCAGTACTTC. Its protein is CAWSVYEETQYF. The full variable domain, its missing parts supplied by reference TRBV30 and TRBJ2-5, is SQTIHQWPATLVQPVGSPLSLECTVEGTSNPNLYWYRQAAGRGLQLLFYSVGIGQISSEVPQNLSASRPQDRQFILSSKKLLLSDSGFYLCAWSVYEETQYFGPGTRLLVL.

As concerns this clone: Other DNA sequences from this sample encode an identical CDR3 as well. The rearrangement joins TRBV7-6 to TRBJ2-3; TRBD1 agrees at 7 bases. The germline V gene has CDR1 SGHVS and CDR2 FNYEAQ. The CDR3 sequence is 13 residues long. V lost 3 bases to trimming and J lost 5 bases; unmatched junction nucleotides: 2. CDR3 sequence (DNA): TGTGCCAGCAGCTTTACAGGGGTAGATACGCAGTATTTT. Its translation is CASSFTGVDTQYF.

This clone was picked up one time. J is TRBJ2-1 and V is TRBV19, with 7 bases aligning to TRBD2. V trimming: 3 bases; J trimming: 12 bases; junction bases outside the gene matches: 11. Germline CDR1 reads LNHDA; CDR2 reads SQIVND (reference sequence). This CDR3 contains 14 residues. CDR3 in DNA: TGTGCCAGTAGTATTGACGGTGGGGGGGGAACGCAGTTCTTC. It translates to CASSIDGGGGTQFF.

In this sample, this clone turned up once. The chain joins TRBV7-2 to TRBJ2-1, with a tentative D call TRBD2 (6 bases). The ends were cut back, 1 base at V and 9 bases at J, with 19 bases in the middle. The germline V gene has CDR1 SGHTA and CDR2 FQGNSA. CDR3 length equals 16 residues. The CDR3 region has the DNA TGTGCCAGCAGCTTAGACCGGGACTTCCTCATGGGTGAGCAGTTCTTC. Its translation: CASSLDRDFLMGEQFF.

CDR3 amino acids: CASSQDSGTSFNEQFF. Written as DNA, the CDR3 is TGCGCCAGCAGCCAAGATTCAGGGACTAGCTTCAATGAGCAGTTCTTC. This rearrangement joins TRBV4-1 to TRBJ2-1; 9 nucleotides agree with TRBD2. The germline V gene has CDR1 MGHRA and CDR2 YSYEKL. CDR3 length equals 16 residues. V gave up 0 bases and J gave up 6 bases; unmatched junction bases: 6.

The chain joins TRBV10-1 to TRBJ2-1, with a possible D match to TRBD1 (6 bases). This CDR3 region has 13 residues. The germline V gene has CDR1 WNHNN and CDR2 SYGVQD (reference sequence). The V end lost 7 bases, the J end lost 7 bases, and 14 bases lay between the germline ends. This CDR3 reads CASTPGHGNEQFF. CDR3 coding DNA: TGCGCCAGCACCCCGGGACATGGGAATGAGCAGTTCTTC.

In its sample, this clone was seen once. The rearrangement links TRBV4-1 to TRBJ2-7, with a possible D match to TRBD2 (5 bases). The CDR3 extends over 17 amino acids. V lost 1 base to trimming and J lost 7 bases, with 23 bases between them. Germline V gene lookup returns CDR1 MGHRA and CDR2 YSYEKL. The CDR3 DNA sequence: TGCGCCAGCAGCCAAGTGGATATGGGATTCCTACGAGGGGAGCAGTACTTC. It codes for CASSQVDMGFLRGEQYF.

This clone was recorded only once. The rearrangement joins TRBV7-6 to TRBJ2-7; 11 bases agree with TRBD2. This CDR3 region has 15 residues. V dropped 0 bases and J dropped 5; count of bases not matched to a gene: 3. CDR1 and CDR2 from the germline V gene are SGHVS and FNYEAQ. CDR3 sequence: CASSLATSGVNEQYF. The CDR3 DNA follows: TGTGCCAGCAGCTTAGCGACTAGCGGGGTCAACGAGCAGTACTTC.

J is TRBJ2-2 and V is TRBV29-1; 9 bases agree with TRBD2. J lost 4 bases, V lost 1 base, and 7 bases had no gene match. Germline CDR1 reads SQVTM; CDR2 reads ANQGSEA. The CDR3 spans 16 residues. The DNA of the CDR3 is TGCAGCGTTGAAGGCCTAGCGGGAAGTGCCACCGGGGAGCTGTTTTTT. Translation gives CSVEGLAGSATGELFF.

This CDR3 is CASSPTSGITYEQYF. For the CDR3, the DNA is TGTGCCAGTAGCCCGACTAGCGGGATAACCTACGAGCAGTACTTC. The J gene is TRBJ2-7, the V gene TRBV19, with 11 bases lining up with TRBD2. V lost 6 bases to trimming and J lost 2 bases; unmatched junction nucleotides: 6. The germline V gene has CDR1 LNHDA and CDR2 SQIVND (reference sequence). CDR3 length: 15 amino acids.

The CDR3 spells CASRRLAGTDTQYF. DNA for the CDR3: TGTGCCAGCAGGAGACTAGCCGGCACAGATACGCAGTATTTT. The V gene is TRBV28, the J gene TRBJ2-3, with 7 bases fitting TRBD2. From germline, CDR1 is MDHEN and CDR2 SYDVKM. Germline trimming cut 6 bases from V and 1 base from J; bases unmatched to any gene: 4. The CDR3 consists of 14 residues.

J is TRBJ1-1 and V is TRBV5-4; D is ambiguous. The CDR3 contains 14 residues. With 0 bases removed from V and 6 bases from J, the gap between germline ends came to 12 bases. Per germline, CDR1 SGHNT and CDR2 YYREEE (reference sequence). CDR3 residues: CASSLDLQEPEAFF. The CDR3 DNA sequence: TGTGCCAGCAGCTTGGACCTTCAGGAACCTGAAGCTTTCTTT.

The V and J genes are TRBV7-9 and TRBJ1-4; D is perhaps TRBD1 (6 bases). The germline V and J ends were trimmed by 5 bases and 5 bases, with 9 bases remaining between them. This CDR3 comprises 13 residues. CDR1 is SEHNR, CDR2 FQNEAQ, per germline (reference sequence). The CDR3: CASSPQGNEKLFF. CDR3 in DNA: TGTGCCAGCAGCCCACAGGGAAATGAAAAACTGTTTTTT.

The chain links TRBV21-1 to TRBJ2-7; no DNA check was done on the table's D call, TRBD1. TRBV21-1 is annotated as a pseudogene. CDR3 size: 16 residues. For the CDR3, the DNA is TGTGCCAGCAGCATCAGACCCGGGACAGGGACCTACGAGCAGTACTTC. Translating it yields CASSIRPGTGTYEQYF.

The gene calls are TRBV5-4 and TRBJ2-7, with a weak D call TRBD2 (5 bases). The CDR3 runs to 16 residues. Germline lookup yields CDR1 SGHNT and CDR2 YYREEE (reference sequence). V was pared by 4 bases and J by 2 bases, with 19 bases between. The CDR3 nucleotides read TGTGCCAGCAGCCCGCGAGGGAGAATACGCGCCTACGAGCAGTACTTC. Encoded protein: CASSPRGRIRAYEQYF.

There are a few counts of this clone. This chain connects TRBV19 to TRBJ2-5; tentatively, D is TRBD2 (5 bases). The better agreement between TRBJ2-7 and the DNA end casts doubt on the J call. There are 14 residues in the CDR3. Germline assignment: CDR1 LNHDA and CDR2 SQIVND (reference sequence). This CDR3 reads CASSIGEGTYEQYF. CDR3 coding DNA: TGTGCCAGTAGTATAGGAGAGGGAACCTACGAGCAGTACTTC.

This rearrangement joins TRBV28 to TRBJ2-7; 8 bases match TRBD2. The CDR3 is 15 amino acids. The trim removed 6 bases at V and 4 bases at J, leaving 11 bases unmatched. Germline CDR1 is MDHEN and CDR2 is SYDVKM. CDR3 sequence (DNA): TGTGCCAGCAGCTCCCCGGGTAGCGGGAAATACGAGCAGTACTTC. This gives the protein CASSSPGSGKYEQYF.

V gene TRBV6-5 combines with J gene TRBJ2-7; possibly TRBD1 for D (6 bases). Germline CDR1 and CDR2: MNHEY and SVGAGI. This CDR3 comprises 13 residues. The V end lost 6 bases, the J end lost 3 bases, and 12 bases lay between the germline ends. CDR3 loop: CASSPGTFYEQYF. The DNA of the CDR3 is TGTGCCAGCAGCCCCGGGACATTCTACGAGCAGTACTTC.

This clone has just one count. The genes are TRBV18 and TRBJ2-7; TRBD2 matches at 8 bases. Germline CDR1 reads KGHSH; CDR2 reads LQKENI. This CDR3 is 15 amino acids long. The ends lost 3 bases at V and 3 bases at J; junction bases unmatched: 7. CDR3 residues: CASSPEREWFYEQYF. DNA of the CDR3: TGTGCCAGCTCACCGGAGCGGGAGTGGTTCTACGAGCAGTACTTC.

This chain uses TRBV9 with TRBJ2-3; D is perhaps TRBD2 (6 bases). CDR1 and CDR2 from the germline V gene are SGDLS and YYNGEE. The CDR3 runs to 15 residues. With 2 bases removed from V and 2 bases from J, the gap between germline ends came to 12 bases. CDR3 in DNA: TGTGCCAGCAGCGTGAGCGGGTTACCCACAGATACGCAGTATTTT. Amino acid sequence: CASSVSGLPTDTQYF.

The chain couples TRBV5-1 to TRBJ2-1; D is possibly TRBD1 (7 bases). The CDR3 is 14 amino acids. Germline V gene sequence: CDR1 SGHRS, CDR2 YFSETQ. Trimming left V 3 bases short and J 7 bases short, with 14 bases between. CDR3: CASSSKAGGNEQFF. DNA for the CDR3: TGCGCCAGCAGCTCCAAAGCAGGGGGGAATGAGCAGTTCTTC. Complete variable domain (other parts from reference TRBV5-1 and TRBJ2-1): KAGVTQTPRYLIKTRGQQVTLSCSPISGHRSVSWYQQTPGQGLQFLFEYFSETQRNKGNFPGRFSGRQFSNSRSEMNVSTLELGDSALYLCASSSKAGGNEQFFGPGTRLTVL.

The chain employs TRBV10-2 and TRBJ2-7; no clear D. The CDR3 covers 14 residues. With 7 bases removed from V and 0 bases from J, the gap between germline ends came to 13 bases. From germline, CDR1 is WSHSY and CDR2 SAAADI. The CDR3 DNA sequence: TGCGCCAGCACCCTTAAGACTGACTCCTACGAGCAGTACTTC. Encoded protein: CASTLKTDSYEQYF.

This chain uses TRBV2 with TRBJ2-3; the match to TRBD1 covers 8 bases. The CDR3 covers 15 residues. Looked up from germline, CDR1 is SNHLY and CDR2 is FYNNEI. V gave up 2 bases and J gave up 3 bases; unmatched junction bases: 4. The CDR3 spells CASSEWTGRTDTQYF. The DNA for the CDR3 is TGTGCCAGCAGTGAATGGACAGGGAGGACAGATACGCAGTATTTT.

The chain joins TRBV27 to TRBJ2-3; 8 bases map to TRBD2. The CDR3 is 14 amino acids. Germline CDR1 reads MNHEY; CDR2 reads SMNVEV (reference sequence). V lost 3 bases to trimming and J lost 6 bases; unmatched junction nucleotides: 5. DNA of the CDR3: TGTGCCAGCAGTTTCACCGGGACTAGTGATACGCAGTATTTT. Translated, it gives CASSFTGTSDTQYF.

This chain uses TRBV27 with TRBJ2-1; D is possibly TRBD1 (6 bases). CDR1 and CDR2 from the germline V gene are MNHEY and SMNVEV (reference sequence). The CDR3 is 11 residues long. Trimming removed 3 bases from V and 10 bases from J, with 7 bases in between. The DNA for the CDR3 is TGTGCCAGCAGTTTTGGACAGGAGCAGTTCTTC. Encoded protein: CASSFGQEQFF.

This clone turned up a few times. The chain joins TRBV4-3 to TRBJ1-2, with 7 bases matching TRBD1. After removal of 0 bases from V and 2 bases from J, the junction contained 6 bases not matched to a gene. Germline CDR1 and CDR2: LGHNA and YSLEER. The CDR3 is made up of 16 amino acids. The CDR3 region has the DNA TGCGCCAGCAGCCAAGATCAGGGGGGCGCAAACTATGGCTACACCTTC. Residues: CASSQDQGGANYGYTF.

The V gene is TRBV6-6, the J gene TRBJ2-2; TRBD2 aligns across 7 bases. This CDR3 spans 15 amino acids. Germline V gene sequence: CDR1 MNHNY, CDR2 SVGAGI (reference sequence). V was pared by 0 bases and J by 7 bases, with 5 bases of the junction left unmatched. CDR3 in amino acids: CASSYSAGVGGELFF. DNA for the CDR3: TGTGCCAGCAGTTACTCGGCGGGAGTGGGCGGGGAGCTGTTTTTT.

V usage is TRBV7-8 and J usage is TRBJ2-5; a weak D match, TRBD2 (5 bases). Germline lookup yields CDR1 SGHVS and CDR2 FQNEAQ. Trimming took off 5 bases at V and 5 bases at J, with 21 bases between the two ends. The CDR3 is made up of 16 amino acids. This chain's CDR3 is CASSLFLSGNGETQYF. The CDR3 DNA reads TGTGCCAGCAGCCTTTTTCTCTCGGGGAACGGGGAGACCCAGTACTTC.

The chain recombines TRBV6-1 with TRBJ1-5; 11 bases map to TRBD1. Germline V gives CDR1 MNHNS, CDR2 SASEGT. This CDR3 contains 15 residues. The V and J ends lost 5 bases and 7 bases, in that order; junction bases with no gene match: 7. The CDR3 loop reads CASSPGQGAWQPQHF. In DNA form, the CDR3 reads TGTGCCAGCAGTCCCGGACAGGGGGCCTGGCAGCCCCAGCATTTT.

The rearrangement uses TRBV7-9 and TRBJ2-7; 7 bases agree with TRBD1. Germline trimming cut 3 bases from V and 0 bases from J; bases unmatched to any gene: 2. Germline CDR1 reads SEHNR; CDR2 reads FQNEAQ (reference sequence). The CDR3 totals 14 residues. In DNA, the CDR3 is TGTGCCAGCAGCTTCGGACAGGTCTCCTACGAGCAGTACTTC. It yields the protein CASSFGQVSYEQYF.